The rows below give T cell receptor beta chains drawn from one sample of a study of blood T cell repertoires in COVID-19. Repertoires were generated with immunoSEQ multiplex PCR, while TCRdb's copy carries only in-frame clones and drops some. The sample records hundreds of thousands of clones, just under 85% being singletons. The specimen sequenced was peripheral blood. These receptor sequences come from a woman aged 80 or older with acute or convalescent COVID-19. The CDR3 runs from the conserved cysteine through the conserved F or W. Size is stated for part of the rows, as once, few or many counts, or as a class when the clone is expanded.

cdr3_aa: CASSEKPRDTGELFF
v_call: TRBV2
clone_size: -

cdr3_aa: CASSGQGGNTEAFF
v_call: TRBV2
clone_size: -

cdr3_aa: CASSQSDRGTEAFF
v_call: TRBV3-1/TRBV3-2
clone_size: -

cdr3_aa: CASSSRLGANEKLFF
v_call: TRBV6-5
clone_size: -

cdr3_aa: CASSEQPDYGYTF
v_call: TRBV14
clone_size: -

cdr3_aa: CASSQGQGHTGELFF
v_call: TRBV21-1
clone_size: few

cdr3_aa: CASSVDRVSGNTIYF
v_call: TRBV7-9
clone_size: -

cdr3_aa: CARSPTRDSLNTEAFF
v_call: TRBV5-3
clone_size: -

cdr3_aa: CAIRSGGSNQPQHF
v_call: TRBV28
clone_size: -

cdr3_aa: CASRTQGVGNSPLHF
v_call: TRBV2
clone_size: -

cdr3_aa: CASSWGTGYGYTF
v_call: TRBV7-9
clone_size: once

cdr3_aa: CASSPPGQGYQPQHF
v_call: TRBV28
clone_size: -

cdr3_aa: CASSLQGSQETQYF
v_call: TRBV5-1
clone_size: -

cdr3_aa: CASSIRQANSPLHF
v_call: TRBV19
clone_size: -

cdr3_aa: CASSGQGGYSNQPQHF
v_call: TRBV6-1
clone_size: -

cdr3_aa: CASRSVRRDTEAFF
v_call: TRBV19
clone_size: once

cdr3_aa: CASSVAGDRVGEQFF
v_call: TRBV9
clone_size: -

cdr3_aa: CATGQKTRYEQYF
v_call: TRBV15
clone_size: -

cdr3_aa: CASSPTGGQETQYF
v_call: TRBV5-1
clone_size: -

cdr3_aa: CASSLVRSPLHF
v_call: TRBV5-6
clone_size: -

cdr3_aa: CASSSPGGRRGYTF
v_call: TRBV6-5
clone_size: -

cdr3_aa: CASSSPGQINEKLFF
v_call: TRBV7-3
clone_size: few